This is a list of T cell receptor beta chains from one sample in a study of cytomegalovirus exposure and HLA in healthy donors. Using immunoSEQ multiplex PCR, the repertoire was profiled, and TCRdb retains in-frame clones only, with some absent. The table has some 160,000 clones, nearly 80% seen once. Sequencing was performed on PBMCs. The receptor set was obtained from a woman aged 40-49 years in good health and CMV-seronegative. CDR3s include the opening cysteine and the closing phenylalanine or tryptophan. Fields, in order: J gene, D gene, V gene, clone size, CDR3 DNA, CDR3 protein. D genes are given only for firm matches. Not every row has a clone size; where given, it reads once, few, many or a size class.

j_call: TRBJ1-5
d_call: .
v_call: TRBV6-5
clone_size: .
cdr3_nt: TGTGCCAGCAGTCGGACAGTAAATCAGCCCCAGCATTTT
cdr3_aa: CASSRTVNQPQHF

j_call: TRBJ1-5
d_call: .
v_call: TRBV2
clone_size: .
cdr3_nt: TGTGCCAGCGATAACCGGTTTTATCAGCCCCAGCATTTT
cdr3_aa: CASDNRFYQPQHF

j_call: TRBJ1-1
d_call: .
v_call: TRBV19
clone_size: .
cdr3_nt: TGTGCCAGTAGTATGGTTGCCGGCACTGAAGCTTTCTTT
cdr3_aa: CASSMVAGTEAFF

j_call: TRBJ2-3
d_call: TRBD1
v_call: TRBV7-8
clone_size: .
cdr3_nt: TGTGCCAGCACTCCCCGTCCGGGACAGGAACGCACAGATACGCAGTATTTT
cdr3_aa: CASTPRPGQERTDTQYF

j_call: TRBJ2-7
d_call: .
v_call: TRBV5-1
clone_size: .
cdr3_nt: TGCGCCAGCAGCTTGGCCCCTACAGGGCAGGAGCAGTACTTC
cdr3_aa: CASSLAPTGQEQYF

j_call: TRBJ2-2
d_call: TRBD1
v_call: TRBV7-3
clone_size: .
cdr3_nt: TGTGCCAGCAGCTTCGGGACAGGGGGCACCGGGGAGCTGTTTTTT
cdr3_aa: CASSFGTGGTGELFF

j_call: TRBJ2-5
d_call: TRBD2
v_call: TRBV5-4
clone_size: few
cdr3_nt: TGTGCCAGCAGCTCCGGAGGGCTAGCGGGCCAAGAGACCCAGTACTTC
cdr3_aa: CASSSGGLAGQETQYF

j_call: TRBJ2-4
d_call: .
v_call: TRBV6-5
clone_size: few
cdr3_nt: TGTGCCAGCAGTTACTCGCGGGGAGCCAAAAACATTCAGTACTTC
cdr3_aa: CASSYSRGAKNIQYF

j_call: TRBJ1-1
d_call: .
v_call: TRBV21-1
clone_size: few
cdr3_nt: TGTGCCAGCAGCTCCGGGACAACGTCTGAAGCTTTCTTT
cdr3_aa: CASSSGTTSEAFF

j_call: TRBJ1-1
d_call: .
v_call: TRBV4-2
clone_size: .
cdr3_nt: TGTGCCAGCGGCGGGACTGAAGCTTTCTTT
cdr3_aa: CASGGTEAFF

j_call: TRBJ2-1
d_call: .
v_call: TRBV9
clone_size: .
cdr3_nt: TGTGCCAGCAGCGTAGGGGCAGAGCAGTTCTTC
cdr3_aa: CASSVGAEQFF

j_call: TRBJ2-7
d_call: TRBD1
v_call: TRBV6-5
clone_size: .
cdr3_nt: TGTGCCAGCAGTTACGTCAGGGGGCTCAGGTACGAGCAGTACTTC
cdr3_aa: CASSYVRGLRYEQYF

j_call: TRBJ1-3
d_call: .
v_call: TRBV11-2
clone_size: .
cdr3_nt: TGTGCCAGCAGCTTATCGGGGGTTCGGCATAGCTCTGGAAACACCATATATTTT
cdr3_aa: CASSLSGVRHSSGNTIYF

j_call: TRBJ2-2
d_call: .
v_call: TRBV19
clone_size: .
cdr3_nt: TGTGCCAGTAGTATGAGTCGGAGACTTAACACCGGGGAGCTGTTTTTT
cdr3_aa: CASSMSRRLNTGELFF

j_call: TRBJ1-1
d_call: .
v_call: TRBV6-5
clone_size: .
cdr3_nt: TGTGCCAGCAGTTACTCGACTCGGGCTGAAGCTTTCTTT
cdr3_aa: CASSYSTRAEAFF

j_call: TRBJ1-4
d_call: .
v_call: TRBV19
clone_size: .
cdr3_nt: TGTGCCAGTAGACGGGGGAAGGCTGACACTAATGAAAAACTGTTTTTT
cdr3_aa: CASRRGKADTNEKLFF

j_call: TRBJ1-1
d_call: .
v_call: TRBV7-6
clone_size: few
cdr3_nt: TGTGCCAGCAGCTTAGTTCTCCCCGACACTGAAGCTTTCTTT
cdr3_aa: CASSLVLPDTEAFF

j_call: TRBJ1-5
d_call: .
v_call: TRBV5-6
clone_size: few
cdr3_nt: TGTGCCAGCAGCTTAAACGGGTATCAGCCCCAGCATTTT
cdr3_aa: CASSLNGYQPQHF

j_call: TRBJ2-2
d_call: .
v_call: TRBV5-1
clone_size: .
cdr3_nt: TGCGCCAGCAGGGTTGAGTCCGCCGGGGAGCTGTTTTTT
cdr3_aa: CASRVESAGELFF

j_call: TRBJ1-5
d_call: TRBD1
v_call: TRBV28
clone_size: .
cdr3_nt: TGTGCCAGCAGTTTCCCCGGGACAGCCACGAATCAGCCCCAGCATTTT
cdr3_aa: CASSFPGTATNQPQHF

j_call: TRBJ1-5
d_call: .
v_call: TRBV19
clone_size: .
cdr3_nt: TGTGCCAGTAGTACGGGGACAACGATCTATAGCAATCAGCCCCAGCATTTT
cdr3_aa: CASSTGTTIYSNQPQHF

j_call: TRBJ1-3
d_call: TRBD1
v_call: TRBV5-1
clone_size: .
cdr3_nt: TGCGCCAGCAGCCGGACAGGGAAGGCTGCTGGAAACACCATATATTTT
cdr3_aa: CASSRTGKAAGNTIYF

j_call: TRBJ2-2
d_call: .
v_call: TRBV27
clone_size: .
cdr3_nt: TGTGCCAGCAGTTTCTTCGGGTTGAACACCGGGGAGCTGTTTTTT
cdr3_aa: CASSFFGLNTGELFF

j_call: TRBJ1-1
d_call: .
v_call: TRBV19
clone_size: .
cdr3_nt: TGTGCCAGTAGTTCCGCCAGTGGCTACACTGAAGCTTTCTTT
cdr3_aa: CASSSASGYTEAFF

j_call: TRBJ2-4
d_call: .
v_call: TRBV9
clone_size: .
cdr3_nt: TGTGCCAGCAGCCCGAGAGCCAAAAACATTCAGTACTTC
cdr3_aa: CASSPRAKNIQYF

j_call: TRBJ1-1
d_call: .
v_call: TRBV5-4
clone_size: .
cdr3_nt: TGTGCCAGCAGGCCCGCTGAGGAGGGGATAAGCACTGAAGCTTTCTTT
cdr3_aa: CASRPAEEGISTEAFF

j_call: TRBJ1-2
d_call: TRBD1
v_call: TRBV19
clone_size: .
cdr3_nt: TGTGCCAGTAGTATAGCCCGACAGGGGAGCTTGTCTTATGGCTACACCTTC
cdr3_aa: CASSIARQGSLSYGYTF

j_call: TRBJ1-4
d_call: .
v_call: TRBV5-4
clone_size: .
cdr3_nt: TGTGCCAGCAGCCCTACGGGGTCTGATGAAAAACTGTTTTTT
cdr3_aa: CASSPTGSDEKLFF

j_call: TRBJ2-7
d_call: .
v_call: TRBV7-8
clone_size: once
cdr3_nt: TGTGCCAGCAGCTCTAGTAGGATCCCCTACGAGCAGTACTTC
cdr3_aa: CASSSSRIPYEQYF

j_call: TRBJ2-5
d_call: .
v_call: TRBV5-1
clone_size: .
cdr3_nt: TGCGCCAGCAGCCCCCCGGGGGAGACCCAGTACTTC
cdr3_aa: CASSPPGETQYF

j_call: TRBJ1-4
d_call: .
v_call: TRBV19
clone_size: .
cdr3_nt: TGTGCCAGTTCGGGAACTTGGCAGATCAATGAAAAACTGTTTTTT
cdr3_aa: CASSGTWQINEKLFF

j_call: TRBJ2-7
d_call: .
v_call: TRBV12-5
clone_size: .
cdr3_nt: TGTGCTAGTGGTTTGGGGGCGGGCGGACGGCAGTACTTC
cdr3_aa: CASGLGAGGRQYF

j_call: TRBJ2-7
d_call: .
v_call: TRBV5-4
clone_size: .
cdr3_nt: TGCGCCAGCAGCCAAGGTGGACCAGGGCCCTACGAGCAGTACTTC
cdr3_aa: CASSQGGPGPYEQYF

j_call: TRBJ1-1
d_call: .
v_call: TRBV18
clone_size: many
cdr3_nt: TGTGCCAGCTCACCAATGAACAGCCAGAACACTGAAGCTTTCTTT
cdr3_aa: CASSPMNSQNTEAFF

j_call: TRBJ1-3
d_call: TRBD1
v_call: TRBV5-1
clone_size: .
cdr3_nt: TGCGCCAGCACCTTGACGACAGGGGTTGCTGGAAACACCATATATTTT
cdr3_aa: CASTLTTGVAGNTIYF

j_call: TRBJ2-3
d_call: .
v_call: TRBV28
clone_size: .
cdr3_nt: TGTGCCAGCAGTTTAAGTGGCCTTGCCCCAGCGAGTAGCACAGATACGCAGTATTTT
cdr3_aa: CASSLSGLAPASSTDTQYF